One TCR beta chain is described in this entry. The antigen remains undetermined. Germline V gene data show CDR1 as SGHNT and CDR2 as YYREEE (reference sequence). This CDR3 has 13 amino acids. With 4 bases clipped from V and 8 bases from J, the junction kept 5 bases outside the gene matches. The PCR used 60 Vbeta and 13 Jbeta primers. Clones were sequenced by immunoSEQ multiplex PCR, and TCRdb holds only the in-frame ones, with some missing. Of 150,000 to 200,000 clones listed, roughly 65% are singletons. These data belong to a study of cytomegalovirus exposure and HLA in healthy donors. The study's findings and limits: Later, an analysis showed that TCR beta chains associated with HLA were more clonally expanded than others that were equally common. A later analysis found TCR association rates differed by HLA locus, highest for DRB1 and lowest for HLA-C. The dataset shows that most TCR sequences were rare, while some public TCRs occurred in many donors.

The gene calls are TRBV5-4 and TRBJ1-5; 8 nucleotides agree with TRBD1. Sequencing was done on a sample of PBMCs. This TCR was sampled from a man aged 18 to 29 in good health and CMV-seropositive. The chain's CDR3 is CASSPGGSEPQHF. In DNA, the CDR3 is TGTGCCAGCAGCCCAGGGGGCAGTGAGCCCCAGCATTTT.